Presented here are 18 T cell receptor beta chains from one specimen sequenced in a study of blood T cell repertoires in COVID-19. Data came from immunoSEQ multiplex PCR; TCRdb stores just in-frame clones and leaves some out. The profile covers about 220,000 clones, with 88% appearing a single time and under 2.5% taken by the ten largest. Specimen: PBMCs or T cells enriched from blood (not recorded which). The receptor set was obtained from a woman in her thirties or forties with acute COVID-19.

This rearrangement joins TRBV7-2 to TRBJ1-1; D remains ambiguous. In germline, CDR1 is SGHTA, CDR2 FQGNSA. The ends were cut back, 3 bases at V and 8 bases at J, with 16 bases in the middle. This CDR3 region has 14 residues. The CDR3 DNA sequence: TGTGCCAGCAGCTTTGCCCCGGGGTCATTAGAAGCTTTCTTT. This codes for CASSFAPGSLEAFF.

The chain employs TRBV18 and TRBJ2-1; 9 nucleotides match TRBD2. The germline V gene has CDR1 KGHSH and CDR2 LQKENI. This CDR3 region has 13 residues. With V trimmed by 6 bases and J by 6 bases, 3 bases remained unmatched. CDR3 residues: CASSASGTNEQFF. The CDR3 DNA reads as TGTGCCAGCTCGGCTAGCGGGACCAATGAGCAGTTCTTC.

The CDR3 protein is CASSEIKTGGTFTEAFF. As DNA, the CDR3 is TGTGCCAGCAGTGAAATTAAGACAGGGGGCACTTTCACTGAAGCTTTCTTT. The chain links TRBV2 to TRBJ1-1; 10 bases align to TRBD1. This CDR3 spans 17 amino acids. J was trimmed by 4 bases and V by 2 bases; bases with no gene match: 10. CDR1 and CDR2 from the germline V gene are SNHLY and FYNNEI. The variable domain in full, with the rest retrieved from reference TRBV2 and TRBJ1-1, is EPEVTQTPSHQVTQMGQEVILRCVPISNHLYFYWYRQILGQKVEFLVSFYNNEISEKSEIFDDQFSVERPDGSNFTLKIRSTKLEDSAMYFCASSEIKTGGTFTEAFFGQGTRLTVV.

V usage is TRBV24-1 and J usage is TRBJ2-3, with no clear D. Trimming removed 3 bases from V and 3 bases from J, with 12 bases in between. Germline CDR1 reads KGHDR; CDR2 reads SFDVKD. This CDR3 has 15 residues. CDR3 in amino acids: CATSDLLSPTDTQYF. In DNA, the CDR3 is TGTGCCACCAGTGATCTCCTGTCCCCTACAGATACGCAGTATTTT.

The rearrangement uses TRBV9 and TRBJ1-2, with a tentative D call TRBD1 (5 bases). Trimming cost V 0 bases and J 5 bases, with 11 bases left between them. The CDR3 is 14 amino acids. Looked up from germline, CDR1 is SGDLS and CDR2 is YYNGEE. This chain's CDR3 is CASSVVREGYGYTF. CDR3 nucleotides: TGTGCCAGCAGCGTAGTCAGGGAGGGATATGGCTACACCTTC.

The V call is TRBV3-1 (or the pseudogene TRBV3-2), the J call TRBJ2-3; D is uncertain. V was pared by 0 bases and J by 6 bases, with 7 bases between. The V gene's germline CDR1 is LGHDT and CDR2 YNNKEL (reference sequence). This CDR3 is built from 13 residues. The CDR3 DNA sequence: TGTGCCAGCAGCCAAGATCCCCGGGATACGCAGTATTTT. It yields the protein CASSQDPRDTQYF.

The chain carries TRBV6-5 and TRBJ1-5; 9 bases align to TRBD1. The CDR3 has 15 amino acids. Trimming took 5 bases from V and 6 from J; bases not matched to a gene: 8. Germline CDR1 reads MNHEY; CDR2 reads SVGAGI. The CDR3 coding sequence is TGTGCCAGCAGTATGGACAGGGGAAAAGGTCAGCCCCAGCATTTT. This encodes CASSMDRGKGQPQHF.

This sequence joins TRBV30 and TRBJ2-1; 7 bases align to TRBD1. Trimming took 8 bases from V and 6 from J; bases not matched to a gene: 10. The CDR3 length is 13 residues. Germline V CDR1 and CDR2: GTSNPN, SVGIG (reference sequence). CDR3 coding DNA: TGTGCCCTCACAGGGGCCTACTTCAATGAGCAGTTCTTC. It yields the protein CALTGAYFNEQFF.

V is TRBV10-1 and J is TRBJ2-3; D is perhaps TRBD1 (5 bases). V was pared by 9 bases and J by 1 base, with 11 bases between. The CDR3 loop spans 13 amino acids. The germline V gene encodes CDR1 WNHNN and CDR2 SYGVQD (reference sequence). As DNA, the CDR3 is TGCGCCAGTGGACATCGAGGCACAGATACGCAGTATTTT. As protein: CASGHRGTDTQYF.

The chain uses TRBV18 and TRBJ1-1; a possible D gene is TRBD1 (6 bases). V lost 6 bases and J lost 1, with 15 bases in between. Germline V gene lookup returns CDR1 KGHSH and CDR2 LQKENI. The length of the CDR3 is 15 residues. CDR3 amino acids: CASSIRWTENTEAFF. CDR3 DNA sequence: TGTGCCAGCTCCATTCGTTGGACAGAGAACACTGAAGCTTTCTTT.

The rearrangement joins TRBV2 to TRBJ1-2; 9 bases align to TRBD1. Unmatched junction bases numbered 6, after V lost 6 bases and J lost 7 bases. The CDR3 runs 13 residues. The germline gives CDR1 SNHLY, CDR2 FYNNEI. CDR3 in amino acids: CASSPTGGTGYTF. In DNA form, the CDR3 reads TGTGCCAGCAGCCCCACAGGGGGCACTGGCTACACCTTC.

As DNA, the CDR3 is TGTGCCAGCAGCCCGAAGTCTCCGGGACAGGCCTACACCGGGGAGCTGTTTTTT. Translating it yields CASSPKSPGQAYTGELFF. The chain has TRBV3-1 (or the pseudogene TRBV3-2) and TRBJ2-2; 8 nucleotides line up with TRBD1. V shed 4 bases and J 3 bases; nucleotides not matched to a gene: 13. The CDR3 loop spans 18 amino acids. Germline V gives CDR1 LGHDT, CDR2 YNNKEL (reference sequence).

The chain has TRBV7-2 and TRBJ1-2, with 8 bases identical to TRBD1. The germline V gene encodes CDR1 SGHTA and CDR2 FQGNSA. The CDR3 consists of 13 residues. Trimming removed 4 bases from V and 6 bases from J; junction bases left unmatched: 4. As DNA, the CDR3 is TGTGCCAGCAGCTCAGGGGGCGCGCATGGCTACACCTTC. It translates to CASSSGGAHGYTF.

This clone was seen just once. The CDR3, as DNA: TGTGCCAGCAGCTTCGGTAGCGGGAGGGTCCAAGAGACCCAGTACTTC. Translation gives CASSFGSGRVQETQYF. The chain recombines TRBV7-2 with TRBJ2-5; 11 nucleotides line up with TRBD2. CDR1 SGHTA and CDR2 FQGNSA come from the germline V gene. This CDR3 comprises 16 residues. Germline trimming cut 3 bases from V and 1 base from J; bases unmatched to any gene: 4.

This chain joins TRBV7-7 and TRBJ2-1, with 11 nucleotides matching TRBD2. This CDR3 is 15 amino acids long. Trimming cost V 5 bases and J 4 bases; bases outside gene matches: 4. CDR1 and CDR2 (germline): SSHAT, FNYEAQ (reference sequence). The CDR3 nucleotides read TGTGCCAGCAGCCGGGGACTAGCGGTTTACAATGAGCAGTTCTTC. This gives the protein CASSRGLAVYNEQFF. Filled out from reference TRBV7-7 and TRBJ2-1, the complete variable domain reads GAGVSQSPRYKVTKRGQDVTLRCDPISSHATLYWYQQALGQGPEFLTYFNYEAQPDKSGLPSDRFSAERPEGSISTLTIQRTEQRDSAMYRCASSRGLAVYNEQFFGPGTRLTVL.

This clone has more than one count but fewer than ten. This chain connects TRBV11-2 to TRBJ2-2; the match to TRBD2 covers 7 bases. CDR1 SGHAT and CDR2 FQNNGV come from the germline V gene. Trimming removed 2 bases from V and 2 bases from J; junction bases left unmatched: 2. The CDR3 is made up of 15 amino acids. This CDR3 is CASSLLAANTGELFF. The DNA of the CDR3 is TGTGCCAGCAGCTTACTAGCGGCAAACACCGGGGAGCTGTTTTTT.

This sequence joins TRBV7-6 and TRBJ2-2; D might be TRBD2 (6 bases). Trimming took 5 bases from V and 1 from J, leaving 14 bases between them. The CDR3 is 16 residues long. The germline gives CDR1 SGHVS, CDR2 FNYEAQ. CDR3 amino acids: CASSPNPAGNTGELFF. In DNA, the CDR3 is TGTGCCAGCAGCCCGAACCCAGCGGGGAACACCGGGGAGCTGTTTTTT. The full variable domain, completed using reference TRBV7-6 and TRBJ2-2, is GAGVSQSPRYKVTKRGQDVALRCDPISGHVSLYWYRQALGQGPEFLTYFNYEAQQDKSGLPNDRFSAERPEGSISTLTIQRTEQRDSAMYRCASSPNPAGNTGELFFGEGSRLTVL.

This clone has just one count. The chain joins TRBV27 to TRBJ2-3; 7 positions match TRBD2. CDR3 size: 15 residues. The J segment lost 6 bases and the V segment lost 2 bases, leaving 8 bases of the junction unmatched. CDR1 is MNHEY and CDR2 is SMNVEV in the germline V gene (reference sequence). Written as DNA, the CDR3 is TGTGCCAGCAGTTTACTGCTAGCGGCATCCGATACGCAGTATTTT. Protein sequence: CASSLLLAASDTQYF.